This T cell receptor beta chain derives from a study of beta chain features in type 1 diabetes. The entirety of the isolated RNA underwent reverse transcription, so expressed TCRB transcripts were sequenced. TCRdb keeps only in-frame clones here, not all; method: immunoSEQ multiplex PCR. Of about 660,000 clones listed, more than 12% were seen once; the top ten hold 0.035% to 0.04%. Study observations and caveats: Type 1 diabetes patients had moderately but significantly shorter TCRB CDR3s in all four CD4+ subsets.

In its sample, this clone was seen a few times. Its antigen is currently unknown. This CDR3 has 15 residues. Looked up from germline, CDR1 is LGHNA and CDR2 is YSLEER. Trimming took 1 base from V and 3 from J; bases not matched to a gene: 4. Material for sequencing was naive CD4+ T cells from blood. The chain has TRBV4-3 and TRBJ2-7, with 9 bases aligning to TRBD1. This TCR came from a young man with type 1 diabetes. CDR3 in amino acids: CASSQGRTGDYEQYF. CDR3 nucleotide sequence: TGCGCCAGCAGCCAAGGGAGGACAGGGGACTACGAGCAGTACTTC.